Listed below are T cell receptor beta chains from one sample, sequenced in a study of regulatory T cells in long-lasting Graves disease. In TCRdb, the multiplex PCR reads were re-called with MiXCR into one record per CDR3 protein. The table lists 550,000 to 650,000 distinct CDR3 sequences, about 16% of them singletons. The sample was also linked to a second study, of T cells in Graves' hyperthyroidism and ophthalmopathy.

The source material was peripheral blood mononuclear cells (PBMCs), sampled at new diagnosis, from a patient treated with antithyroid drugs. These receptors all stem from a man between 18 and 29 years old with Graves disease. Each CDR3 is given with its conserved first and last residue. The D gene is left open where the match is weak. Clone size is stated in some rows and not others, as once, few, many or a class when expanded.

cdr3_aa: CASHRGFTGDTQYF
cdr3_nt: TGTGCCAGCCACAGGGGGTTCACAGGGGATACGCAGTATTTT
j_call: TRBJ2-3
v_call: TRBV12-3/TRBV12-4
clone_size: many
d_call: TRBD1

cdr3_aa: CATSRVSVYNEQFF
cdr3_nt: TGTGCCACCAGCAGAGTGAGCGTCTACAATGAGCAGTTCTTC
j_call: TRBJ2-1
v_call: TRBV15
clone_size: few
d_call: NA

cdr3_aa: CASRRRLGETQYF
cdr3_nt: TGTGCCAGCAGGCGCAGGTTGGGAGAGACCCAGTACTTC
j_call: TRBJ2-5
v_call: TRBV11-3
clone_size: few
d_call: NA

cdr3_aa: CASSDRGLMNTKAFF
cdr3_nt: TGTGCCAGCAGCGACAGGGGGCTAATGAACACTAAAGCTTTCTTT
j_call: TRBJ1-1
v_call: TRBV3-1
clone_size: few
d_call: TRBD1

cdr3_aa: CASSPGHHYEQYF
cdr3_nt: TGTGCCAGCTCACCGGGACACCACTACGAGCAGTACTTC
j_call: TRBJ2-7
v_call: TRBV18
clone_size: many
d_call: NA

cdr3_aa: CASSKSGSSYNEQFF
cdr3_nt: TGTGCCAGCAGTAAAAGCGGGAGCTCCTACAATGAGCAGTTCTTC
j_call: TRBJ2-1
v_call: TRBV2
clone_size: many
d_call: TRBD2

cdr3_aa: CASSYLADHYNEQFF
cdr3_nt: TGTGCCAGCAGTTACTTAGCGGACCACTACAATGAGCAGTTCTTC
j_call: TRBJ2-1
v_call: TRBV6-5
clone_size: NA
d_call: NA

cdr3_aa: CASSWTGGTNQPQHF
cdr3_nt: TGTGCCAGCAGTTGGACAGGGGGCACCAATCAGCCCCAGCATTTT
j_call: TRBJ1-5
v_call: TRBV28
clone_size: many
d_call: TRBD1

cdr3_aa: CSARTGAGVIANEQFF
cdr3_nt: TGCAGTGCTAGAACCGGGGCAGGGGTTATCGCGAATGAGCAGTTCTTC
j_call: TRBJ2-1
v_call: TRBV20-1
clone_size: NA
d_call: NA

cdr3_aa: CASSFTLAGDTGELFF
cdr3_nt: TGTGCCAGCAGCTTTACACTAGCGGGGGACACCGGGGAGCTGTTTTTT
j_call: TRBJ2-2
v_call: TRBV11-3
clone_size: NA
d_call: TRBD2